This TCR beta chain was observed in a study of response to subunit inactivated influenza vaccine. Study-wide results and limits: Each seasonal flu vaccination may recruit only limited new T cells, authors suggested.

Of note for this clonotype: Its matching antigen is unknown.

TCRdb reprocessed the RT-PCR reads with MiXCR, giving one entry per CDR3 protein. The top ten clones hold approximately 2% of a sample with about 520,000 distinct CDR3 sequences, 25% of them seen once. The TCR originated in a man in his fifties who received an inactivated influenza vaccine. This material consisted of CD4+ T cells sorted from PBMCs, taken approximately 5 days after vaccination.

The CDR3 protein is CASTNSRTVYYGYTF. The CDR3 bases are TGTGCCAGCACCAACTCGAGGACAGTGTACTATGGCTACACCTTC. V is TRBV7-8 and J is TRBJ1-2, with D maybe TRBD1 (6 bases). Trimming took off 7 bases at V and 3 bases at J, with 18 bases between the two ends. Germline V gene data show CDR1 as SGHVS and CDR2 as FQNEAQ. The CDR3 totals 15 residues.